The TCR beta chain described here comes from a study of regulatory T cells in long-lasting Graves disease. Trimming pared 8 bases from V and 2 bases from J, leaving 13 bases between. The germline gives CDR1 SNHLY, CDR2 FYNNEI. CDR3 size: 14 residues. Library construction for TCR beta used iRepertoire HTBI primers and Arm-PCR of CDR3 regions. TCRdb reanalysed the multiplex PCR reads using MiXCR and keeps one entry per CDR3 protein. The table shows roughly 610,000 distinct CDR3 sequences, with approximately 15% occurring only once. The time point was: newly diagnosed GD, antithyroid drugs for less than 3 months. Isolated PBMC RNA provided the starting material for the TCR library. By American Thyroid Association guidelines, Graves' disease was diagnosed in the cohort. This clonotype was found many times. Another study also made use of these data, one on T cells in Graves' hyperthyroidism and ophthalmopathy.

V is TRBV2 and J is TRBJ1-5, with D perhaps TRBD1 (5 bases). This sequence was found in a woman younger than 45 with Graves disease. The sample consisted of peripheral blood mononuclear cells (PBMCs), taken at new diagnosis, from a patient treated with antithyroid drugs. CDR3 amino acids: CASRRGRGNQPQHF. CDR3 in DNA: TGTGCCAGCCGGAGGGGCCGAGGCAATCAGCCCCAGCATTTT. Combining the CDR3 with reference TRBV2 and TRBJ1-5 gives the whole variable domain EPEVTQTPSHQVTQMGQEVILRCVPISNHLYFYWYRQILGQKVEFLVSFYNNEISEKSEIFDDQFSVERPDGSNFTLKIRSTKLEDSAMYFCASRRGRGNQPQHFGDGTRLSIL.